This TCR beta chain was sequenced in a study of T cells after somatic rescue of genetic block (TCRdb year 2020). Study-wide context: The study assessed how robust, over the long term, a T-cell system was when the system had developed through somatic rescue of a genetic block in T-cell development.

The library came from the immunoSEQ multiplex PCR assay. TCRdb took this table from immuneACCESS and kept in-frame rearrangements with V and J called. Such tables lack part of the clones; where checked against another copy, unresolved V genes explain under half of the gap, and the rest is unexplained. Within this sample are about 68,000 clones, with 80% to 95% of them counted one time only. The ten largest clones take up 2.9% of the sample. With regard to this clone: Which antigen it targets is not known. Per-base qualities were not stored, and no clone one base away is much larger.

Inclusive of the bounding cysteine and phenylalanine, the CDR3 is 16 residues long. Left in the record is the CDR3 DNA by itself, 48 bases read in frame from the first base. V and J lose 1 base and 0 bases, and a span of 9 bases separates them. CDR1 SGHDN and CDR2 FVKESK were looked up in the germline V gene. Sequencing was carried out using peripheral blood mononuclear cells (PBMCs). The rearranged chain carries TRBV14 and TRBJ2-2; possibly the D gene is TRBD1, per 5 matching bases. The receptor was derived from a man aged 40-49 years. The DNA is TGTGCCAGCAGCCAAGGTCCCAGGGCGAACACCGGGGAGCTGTTTTTT. Translation gives CASSQGPRANTGELFF.